A single sample gave rise to the 3 T cell receptor beta chains below, sequenced in a study of T-cell reconstitution after alpha-beta-depleted transplantation in children. Unique molecular identifiers were incorporated during preparation of the TCRbeta library. TCRdb re-analysed the PCR reads in MiXCR, keeping a single row per CDR3 protein. The sample carries approximately 490,000 distinct CDR3 sequences, roughly a tenth recorded once. The source material was PBMCs, sampled before TCRalphabeta/CD19-depleted stem cell transplant. The receptors come from a child aged 2-9 years with inherited bone marrow failure, due to receive a stem cell transplant.

Ten or more counts support this clonotype. The gene calls are TRBV7-8 and TRBJ2-3; the D is unclear. There are 16 residues in the CDR3. The V gene's germline CDR1 is SGHVS and CDR2 FQNEAQ. V dropped 4 bases and J dropped 4 bases, with 18 bases sitting between them. CDR3 in DNA: TGTGCCAGCAGCTCCTGGACCTCCAGTGGCGCAGATACGCAGTATTTT. Its protein is CASSSWTSSGADTQYF.

With respect to this clonotype: This clone may be a read error of a much larger clone one base away. Given the absence of the conserved phenylalanine or tryptophan at the CDR3 end, a read error is likely. The chain joins TRBV4-3 to TRBJ2-2, with D perhaps matching TRBD2 (6 bases). The CDR3 consists of 15 residues. Germline V lookup: CDR1 LGHNA, CDR2 YSLEER. Trimming removed 0 bases at V and 3 bases at J, with 8 bases between. As DNA, the CDR3 is TGCGCCAGCAGCCAAGAAGGGGACTACACCGGGGAGCTGTTTCTT. This encodes CASSQEGDYTGELFL.

This clonotype was detected many times. The chain couples TRBV7-6 to TRBJ2-2, with D unresolved. V lost 4 bases and J 7 bases, leaving 7 bases between the germline ends. Germline CDR1 SGHVS, CDR2 FNYEAQ. CDR3 size: 12 residues. Written as DNA, the CDR3 is TGTGCCAGCAGCTCAGTTAACGGGGAGCTGTTTTTT. Protein product: CASSSVNGELFF.